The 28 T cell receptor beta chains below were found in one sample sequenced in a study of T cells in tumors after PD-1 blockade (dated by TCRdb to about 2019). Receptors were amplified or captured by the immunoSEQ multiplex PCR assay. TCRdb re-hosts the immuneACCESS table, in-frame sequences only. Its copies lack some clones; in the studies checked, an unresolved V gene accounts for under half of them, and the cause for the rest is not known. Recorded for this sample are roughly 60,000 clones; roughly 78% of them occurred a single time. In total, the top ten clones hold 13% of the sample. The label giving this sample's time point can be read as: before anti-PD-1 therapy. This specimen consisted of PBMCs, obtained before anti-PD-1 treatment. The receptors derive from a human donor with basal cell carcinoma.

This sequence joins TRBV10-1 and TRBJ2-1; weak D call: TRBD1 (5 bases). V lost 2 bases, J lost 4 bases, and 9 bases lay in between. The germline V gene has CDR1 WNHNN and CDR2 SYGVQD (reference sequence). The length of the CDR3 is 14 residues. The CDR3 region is CASSETGDYNEQFF. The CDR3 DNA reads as TGCGCCAGCAGTGAGACAGGAGATTACAATGAGCAGTTCTTC.

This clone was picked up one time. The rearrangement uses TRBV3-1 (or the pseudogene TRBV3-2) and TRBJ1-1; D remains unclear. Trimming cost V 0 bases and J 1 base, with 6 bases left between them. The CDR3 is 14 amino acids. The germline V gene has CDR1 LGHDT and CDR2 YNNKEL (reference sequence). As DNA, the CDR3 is TGTGCCAGCAGCCAAGATTCCAGGAACACTGAAGCTTTCTTT. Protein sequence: CASSQDSRNTEAFF.

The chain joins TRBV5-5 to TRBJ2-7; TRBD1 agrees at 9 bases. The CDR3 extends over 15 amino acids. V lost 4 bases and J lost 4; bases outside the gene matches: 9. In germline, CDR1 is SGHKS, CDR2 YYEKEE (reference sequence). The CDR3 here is CASSGGQGNPYEQYF. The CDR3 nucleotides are TGTGCCAGCAGCGGGGGACAGGGTAACCCTTACGAGCAGTACTTC.

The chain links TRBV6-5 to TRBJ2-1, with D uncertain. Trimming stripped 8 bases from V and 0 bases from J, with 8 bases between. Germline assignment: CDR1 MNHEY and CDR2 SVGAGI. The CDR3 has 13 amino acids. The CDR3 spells CASGRGSYNEQFF. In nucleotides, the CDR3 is TGTGCCAGCGGACGAGGCTCCTACAATGAGCAGTTCTTC.

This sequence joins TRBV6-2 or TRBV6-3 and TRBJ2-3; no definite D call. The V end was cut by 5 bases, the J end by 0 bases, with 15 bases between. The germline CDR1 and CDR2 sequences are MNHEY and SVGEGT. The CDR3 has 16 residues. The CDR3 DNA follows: TGTGCCAGCAGTCGTAAGGGCAGTTCTAGCACAGATACGCAGTATTTT. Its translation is CASSRKGSSSTDTQYF.

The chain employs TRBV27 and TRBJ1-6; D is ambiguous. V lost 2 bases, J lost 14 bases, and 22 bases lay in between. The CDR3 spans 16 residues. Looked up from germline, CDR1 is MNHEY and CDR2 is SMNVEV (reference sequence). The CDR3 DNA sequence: TGTGCCAGCAGTTTAAGAGGCAGCAACCCATCGTTAACCCTCCACTTT. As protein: CASSLRGSNPSLTLHF.

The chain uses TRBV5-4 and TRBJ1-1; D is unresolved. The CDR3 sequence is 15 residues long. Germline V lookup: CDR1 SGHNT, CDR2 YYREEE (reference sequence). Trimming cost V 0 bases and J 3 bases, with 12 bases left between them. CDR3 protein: CASSLDGDFYTEAFF. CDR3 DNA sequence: TGTGCCAGCAGCTTGGACGGTGACTTCTACACTGAAGCTTTCTTT. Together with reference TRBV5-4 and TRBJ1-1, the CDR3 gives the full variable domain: ETGVTQSPTHLIKTRGQQVTLRCSSQSGHNTVSWYQQALGQGPQFIFQYYREEENGRGNFPPRFSGLQFPNYSSELNVNALELDDSALYLCASSLDGDFYTEAFFGQGTRLTVV.

The CDR3 protein is CASSTTGSYNSPLHF. The DNA of the CDR3 is TGCGCCAGCAGCACGACAGGGTCCTATAATTCACCCCTCCACTTT. The chain employs TRBV5-1 and TRBJ1-6, with TRBD1 identical over 7 bases. The V gene's germline CDR1 is SGHRS and CDR2 YFSETQ. The V and J ends lost 4 bases and 1 base, in that order; junction bases with no gene match: 2. This CDR3 spans 15 amino acids.

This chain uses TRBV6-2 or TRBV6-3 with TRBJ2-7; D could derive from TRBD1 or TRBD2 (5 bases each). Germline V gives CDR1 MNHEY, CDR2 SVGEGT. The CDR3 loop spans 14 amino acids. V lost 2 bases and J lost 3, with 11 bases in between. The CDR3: CASSYEGSRYEQYF. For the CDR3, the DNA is TGTGCCAGCAGTTACGAGGGGAGTCGCTACGAGCAGTACTTC.

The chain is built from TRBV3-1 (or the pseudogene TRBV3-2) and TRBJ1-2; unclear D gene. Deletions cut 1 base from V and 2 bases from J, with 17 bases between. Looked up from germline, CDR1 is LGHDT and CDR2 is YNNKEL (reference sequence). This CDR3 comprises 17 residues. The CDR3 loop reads CASSQGLNTRVNYGYTF. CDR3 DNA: TGTGCCAGCAGCCAAGGACTAAATACACGAGTAAACTATGGCTACACCTTC.

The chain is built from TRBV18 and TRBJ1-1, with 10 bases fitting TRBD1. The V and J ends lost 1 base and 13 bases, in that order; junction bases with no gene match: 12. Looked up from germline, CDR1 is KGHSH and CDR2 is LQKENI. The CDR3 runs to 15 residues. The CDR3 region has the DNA TGTGCCAGCTCACCACGTCGGGAGACAGGGGGCGCCGGTTTCTTT. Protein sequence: CASSPRRETGGAGFF.

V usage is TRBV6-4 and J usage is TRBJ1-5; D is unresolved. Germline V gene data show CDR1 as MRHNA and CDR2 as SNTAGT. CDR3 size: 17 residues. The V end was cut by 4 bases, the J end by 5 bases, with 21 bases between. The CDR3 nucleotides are TGTGCCAGCAGTGCCCCCCCGACGGACTGGACCGATCAGCCCCAGCATTTT. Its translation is CASSAPPTDWTDQPQHF.

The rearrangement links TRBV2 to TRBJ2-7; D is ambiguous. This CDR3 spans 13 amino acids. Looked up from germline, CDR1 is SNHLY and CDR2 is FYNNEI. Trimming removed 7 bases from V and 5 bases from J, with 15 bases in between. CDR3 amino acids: CASTALGSDEQYF. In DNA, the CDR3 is TGTGCCAGCACCGCCTTGGGGTCGGACGAGCAGTACTTC.

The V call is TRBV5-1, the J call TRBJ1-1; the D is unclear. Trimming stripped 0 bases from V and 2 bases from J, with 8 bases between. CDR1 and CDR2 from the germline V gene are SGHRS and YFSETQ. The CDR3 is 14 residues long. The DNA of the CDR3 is TGCGCCAGCAGCTTGGGGGATATAAACACTGAAGCTTTCTTT. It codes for CASSLGDINTEAFF. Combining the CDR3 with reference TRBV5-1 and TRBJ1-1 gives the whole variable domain KAGVTQTPRYLIKTRGQQVTLSCSPISGHRSVSWYQQTPGQGLQFLFEYFSETQRNKGNFPGRFSGRQFSNSRSEMNVSTLELGDSALYLCASSLGDINTEAFFGQGTRLTVV.

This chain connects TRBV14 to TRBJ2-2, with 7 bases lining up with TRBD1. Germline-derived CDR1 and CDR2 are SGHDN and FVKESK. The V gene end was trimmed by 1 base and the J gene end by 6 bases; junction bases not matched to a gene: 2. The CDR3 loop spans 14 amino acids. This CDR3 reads CASSQATGAGELFF. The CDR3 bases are TGTGCCAGCAGCCAAGCCACAGGGGCCGGGGAGCTGTTTTTT.

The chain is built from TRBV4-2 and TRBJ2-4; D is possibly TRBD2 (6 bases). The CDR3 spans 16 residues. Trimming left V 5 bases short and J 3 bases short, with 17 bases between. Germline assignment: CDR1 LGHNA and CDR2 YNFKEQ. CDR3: CASSSQAGGVKNIQYF. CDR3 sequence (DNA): TGTGCCAGCAGCTCCCAAGCGGGCGGGGTCAAAAACATTCAGTACTTC.

The CDR3 DNA is TGTGCCAGCAGCCTCAGGGGGTGGTACGAGCAGTACTTC. It translates to CASSLRGWYEQYF. The chain carries TRBV6-5 and TRBJ2-7, with TRBD1 identical over 7 bases. Unmatched junction bases numbered 6, after V lost 6 bases and J lost 4 bases. CDR3 size: 13 residues. Germline loops: CDR1 MNHEY, CDR2 SVGAGI.

The CDR3 protein is CASSRSVGSSEAFF. The CDR3 DNA is TGTGCCAGCAGCCGCTCTGTGGGGAGCTCTGAAGCTTTCTTT. The chain recombines TRBV16 with TRBJ1-1; D call uncertain. The CDR3 is 14 amino acids. Germline CDR1 KGHSY, CDR2 FQNENV. Trimming pared 4 bases from V and 6 bases from J, leaving 15 bases between.

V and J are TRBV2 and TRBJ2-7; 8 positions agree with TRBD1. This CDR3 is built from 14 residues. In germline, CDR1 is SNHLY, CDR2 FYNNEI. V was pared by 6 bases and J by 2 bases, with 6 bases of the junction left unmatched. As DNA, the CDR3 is TGTGCCAGCAGGAGACAGGGGACAACCTACGAGCAGTACTTC. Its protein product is CASRRQGTTYEQYF.

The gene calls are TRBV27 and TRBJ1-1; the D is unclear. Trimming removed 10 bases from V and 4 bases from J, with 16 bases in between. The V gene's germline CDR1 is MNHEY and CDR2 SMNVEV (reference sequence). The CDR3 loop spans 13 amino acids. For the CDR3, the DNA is TGTGCCACCCAGCTAGACCCGCGCACTGAAGCTTTCTTT. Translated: CATQLDPRTEAFF.

The CDR3 sequence is CASSGPSPTGGGEQYF. The CDR3 DNA reads as TGTGCCAGCAGTGGGCCCTCACCGACAGGGGGCGGCGAGCAGTACTTC. The rearrangement uses TRBV7-6 and TRBJ2-7, with TRBD1 matching over 10 bases. CDR1 is SGHVS, CDR2 FNYEAQ, per germline. There are 16 residues in the CDR3. The junction had 14 bases not matched to a gene; V was cut back by 6 bases and J by 6 bases. Complete variable domain (other parts from reference TRBV7-6 and TRBJ2-7): GAGVSQSPRYKVTKRGQDVALRCDPISGHVSLYWYRQALGQGPEFLTYFNYEAQQDKSGLPNDRFSAERPEGSISTLTIQRTEQRDSAMYRCASSGPSPTGGGEQYFGPGTRLTVT.

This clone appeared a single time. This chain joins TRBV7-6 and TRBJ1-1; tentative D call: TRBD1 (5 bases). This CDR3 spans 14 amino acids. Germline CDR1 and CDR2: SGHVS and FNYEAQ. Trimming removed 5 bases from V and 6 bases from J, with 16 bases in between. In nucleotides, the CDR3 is TGTGCCAGCAGCCCAAGTCAGGGTAGGGCTGAAGCTTTCTTT. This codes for CASSPSQGRAEAFF. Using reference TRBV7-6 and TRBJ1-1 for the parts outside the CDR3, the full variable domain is GAGVSQSPRYKVTKRGQDVALRCDPISGHVSLYWYRQALGQGPEFLTYFNYEAQQDKSGLPNDRFSAERPEGSISTLTIQRTEQRDSAMYRCASSPSQGRAEAFFGQGTRLTVV.

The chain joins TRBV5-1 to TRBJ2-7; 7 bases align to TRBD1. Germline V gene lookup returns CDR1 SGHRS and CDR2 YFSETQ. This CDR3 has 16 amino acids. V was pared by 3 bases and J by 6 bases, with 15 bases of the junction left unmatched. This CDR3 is CASSSYDRAPTSEQYF. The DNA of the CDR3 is TGCGCCAGCAGCTCCTACGACAGGGCCCCTACGTCCGAGCAGTACTTC.

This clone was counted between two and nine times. The DNA of the CDR3 is TGTGCCAGCAGCAGGACTAGCGGGGTTTCCGGGGAGCTGTTTTTT. This codes for CASSRTSGVSGELFF. The genes are TRBV21-1 and TRBJ2-2; the table's D call, TRBD2, has no DNA check behind it. TRBV21-1 is deemed a pseudogene. This CDR3 spans 15 amino acids.

CDR3 sequence: CASSYSVGDTQYF. DNA for the CDR3: TGTGCCAGCAGTTACTCGGTGGGGGATACGCAGTATTTT. This chain uses TRBV6-7 with TRBJ2-3; unclear D gene. TRBV6-7 is recorded as an ORF, its role being uncertain. Trimming removed 0 bases from V and 6 bases from J, with 7 bases in between. CDR3 length equals 13 residues.

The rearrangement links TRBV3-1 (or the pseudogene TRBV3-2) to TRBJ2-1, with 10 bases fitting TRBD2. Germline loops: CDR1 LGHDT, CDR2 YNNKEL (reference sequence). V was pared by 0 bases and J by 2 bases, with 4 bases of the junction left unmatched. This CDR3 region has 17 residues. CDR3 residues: CASSQDLGLAAYNEQFF. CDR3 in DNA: TGTGCCAGCAGCCAAGATCTAGGACTAGCGGCCTACAATGAGCAGTTCTTC.

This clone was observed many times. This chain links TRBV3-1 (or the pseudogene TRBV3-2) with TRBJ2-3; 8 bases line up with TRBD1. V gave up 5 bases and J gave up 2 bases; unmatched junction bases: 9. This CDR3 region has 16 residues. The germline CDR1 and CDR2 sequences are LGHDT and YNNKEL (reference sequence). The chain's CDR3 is CASSGDWTGNTDTQYF. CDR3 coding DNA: TGTGCCAGCAGCGGAGACTGGACAGGGAACACAGATACGCAGTATTTT.

The DNA for the CDR3 is TGCGCCAGCAGCTTGAGGCAGGGGGCAGGGGAGCAGTACTTC. Its translation is CASSLRQGAGEQYF. The chain employs TRBV5-1 and TRBJ2-7; TRBD1 aligns across 8 bases. J was trimmed by 7 bases and V by 1 base; bases with no gene match: 7. Germline V gene sequence: CDR1 SGHRS, CDR2 YFSETQ. CDR3 size: 14 residues.